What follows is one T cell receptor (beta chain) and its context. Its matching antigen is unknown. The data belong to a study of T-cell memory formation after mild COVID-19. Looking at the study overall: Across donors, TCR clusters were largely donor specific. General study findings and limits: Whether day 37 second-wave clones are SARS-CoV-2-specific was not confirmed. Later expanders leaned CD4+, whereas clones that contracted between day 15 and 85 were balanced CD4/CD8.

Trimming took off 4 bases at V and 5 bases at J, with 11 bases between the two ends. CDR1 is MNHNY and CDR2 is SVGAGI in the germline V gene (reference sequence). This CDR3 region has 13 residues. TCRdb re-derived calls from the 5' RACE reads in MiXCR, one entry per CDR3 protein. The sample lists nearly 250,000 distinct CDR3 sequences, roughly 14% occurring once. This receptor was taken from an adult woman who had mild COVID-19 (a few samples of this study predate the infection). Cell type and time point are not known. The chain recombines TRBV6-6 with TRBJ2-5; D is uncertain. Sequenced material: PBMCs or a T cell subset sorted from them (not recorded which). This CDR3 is CASSSIVRETQYF. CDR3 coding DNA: TGTGCCAGCAGTTCCATTGTGCGCGAGACCCAGTACTTC.